This record looks at one T cell receptor (beta chain) sequence and its context. Its antigen is currently unknown. The data were taken from a study of blood T cells in healthy people across ages. Combining a sample-barcoded 5' primer with a J-beta primer mix, a second PCR ran for roughly 7 to 11 cycles. TCRdb itself ran the 5' RACE reads through MiXCR, one entry per CDR3 protein. The data contain about 1.4 million distinct CDR3 sequences, around 59% of them singletons. Study outcomes and limitations: Strong correlation linked observed beta diversity and percent naive T cells. Both naive CD4+ cell counts and diversity were greater in long-lived donors than in aged donors. Naive and antigen-experienced cells could not be conclusively compared, given unsorted PBMCs. As age increased, TCR beta diversity per million T cells fell in a roughly linear fashion.

Sequenced: blood. The receptor comes from a man between 18 and 29 years old in good health.

The CDR3 sequence is CASTQPGNGEQFF. In nucleotides, the CDR3 is TGTGCCAGCACCCAACCAGGTAACGGTGAGCAGTTCTTC. The V and J genes are TRBV7-8 and TRBJ2-1; the D is unclear. Germline-derived CDR1 and CDR2 are SGHVS and FQNEAQ. V was shortened by 7 bases and J by 9 bases, with 16 bases between the two germline ends. CDR3 size: 13 residues. Full variable domain (remainder filled in from reference TRBV7-8 and TRBJ2-1): GAGVSQSPRYKVAKRGQDVALRCDPISGHVSLFWYQQALGQGPEFLTYFQNEAQLDKSGLPSDRFFAERPEGSVSTLKIQRTQQEDSAVYLCASTQPGNGEQFFGPGTRLTVL.